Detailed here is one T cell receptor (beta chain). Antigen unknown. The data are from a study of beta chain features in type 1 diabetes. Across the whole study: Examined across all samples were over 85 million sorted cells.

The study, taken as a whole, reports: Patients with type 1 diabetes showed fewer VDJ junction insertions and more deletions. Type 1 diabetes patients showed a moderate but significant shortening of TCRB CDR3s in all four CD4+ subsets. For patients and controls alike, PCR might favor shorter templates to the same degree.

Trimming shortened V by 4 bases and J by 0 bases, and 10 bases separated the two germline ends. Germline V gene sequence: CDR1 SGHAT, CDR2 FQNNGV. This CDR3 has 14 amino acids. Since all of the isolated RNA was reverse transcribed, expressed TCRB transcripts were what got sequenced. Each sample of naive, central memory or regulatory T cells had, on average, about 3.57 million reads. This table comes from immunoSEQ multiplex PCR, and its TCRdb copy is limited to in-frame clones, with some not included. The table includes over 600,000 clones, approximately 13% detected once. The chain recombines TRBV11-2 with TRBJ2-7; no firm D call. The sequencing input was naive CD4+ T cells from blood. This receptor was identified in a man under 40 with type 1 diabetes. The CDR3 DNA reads TGTGCCAGCAGCTCTACTTATAGCTCCTACGAGCAGTACTTC. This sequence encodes CASSSTYSSYEQYF.